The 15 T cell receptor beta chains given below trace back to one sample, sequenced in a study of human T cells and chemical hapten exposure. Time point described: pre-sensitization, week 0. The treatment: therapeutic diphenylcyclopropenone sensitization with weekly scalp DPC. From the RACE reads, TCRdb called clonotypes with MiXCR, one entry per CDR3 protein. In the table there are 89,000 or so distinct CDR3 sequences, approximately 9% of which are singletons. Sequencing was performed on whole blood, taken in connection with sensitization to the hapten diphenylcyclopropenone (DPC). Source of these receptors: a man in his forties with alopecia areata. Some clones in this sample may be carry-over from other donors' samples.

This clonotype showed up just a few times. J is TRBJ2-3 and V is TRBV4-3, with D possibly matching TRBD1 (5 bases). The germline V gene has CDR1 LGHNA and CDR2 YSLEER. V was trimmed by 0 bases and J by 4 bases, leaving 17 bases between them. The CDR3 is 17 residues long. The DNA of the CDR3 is TGCGCCAGCAGCCAAGACAGGGTGGGTCTTGCGGCAGATACGCAGTATTTT. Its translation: CASSQDRVGLAADTQYF.

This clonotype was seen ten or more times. The CDR3 sequence is CASSLEGTGRNEQFF. CDR3 DNA: TGTGCCAGCAGCTTAGAAGGGACAGGGCGCAATGAGCAGTTCTTC. The V and J genes are TRBV13 and TRBJ2-1, with 9 bases matching TRBD1. Trimming removed 1 base from V and 6 bases from J; junction bases left unmatched: 4. Germline CDR1 and CDR2: PRHDT and FYEKMQ (reference sequence). The CDR3 contains 15 residues. Full variable domain (rest looked up from reference TRBV13 and TRBJ2-1): AAGVIQSPRHLIKEKRETATLKCYPIPRHDTVYWYQQGPGQDPQFLISFYEKMQSDKGSIPDRFSAQQFSDYHSELNMSSLELGDSALYFCASSLEGTGRNEQFFGPGTRLTVL.

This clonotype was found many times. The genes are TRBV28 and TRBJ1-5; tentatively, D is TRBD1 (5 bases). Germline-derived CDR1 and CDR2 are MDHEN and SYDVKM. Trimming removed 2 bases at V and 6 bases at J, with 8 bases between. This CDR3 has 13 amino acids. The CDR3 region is CASSLTGLQPQHF. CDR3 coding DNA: TGTGCCAGCAGTTTAACGGGGCTTCAGCCCCAGCATTTT.

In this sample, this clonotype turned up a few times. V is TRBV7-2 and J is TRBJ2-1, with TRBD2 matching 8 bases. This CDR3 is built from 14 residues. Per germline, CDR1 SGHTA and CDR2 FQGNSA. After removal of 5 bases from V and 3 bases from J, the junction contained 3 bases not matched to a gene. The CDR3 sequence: CASSLGLVYNEQFF. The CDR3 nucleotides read TGTGCCAGCAGCCTGGGACTAGTCTACAATGAGCAGTTCTTC.

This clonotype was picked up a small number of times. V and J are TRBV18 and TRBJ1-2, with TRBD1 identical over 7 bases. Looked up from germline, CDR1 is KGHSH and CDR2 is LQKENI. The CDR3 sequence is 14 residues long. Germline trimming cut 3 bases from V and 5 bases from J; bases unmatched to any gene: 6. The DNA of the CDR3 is TGTGCCAGCTCACCTGCAGGACAGGCATATGGCTACACCTTC. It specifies CASSPAGQAYGYTF. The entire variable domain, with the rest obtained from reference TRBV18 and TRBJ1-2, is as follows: NAGVMQNPRHLVRRRGQEARLRCSPMKGHSHVYWYRQLPEEGLKFMVYLQKENIIDESGMPKERFSAEFPKEGPSILRIQQVVRGDSAAYFCASSPAGQAYGYTFGSGTRLTVV.

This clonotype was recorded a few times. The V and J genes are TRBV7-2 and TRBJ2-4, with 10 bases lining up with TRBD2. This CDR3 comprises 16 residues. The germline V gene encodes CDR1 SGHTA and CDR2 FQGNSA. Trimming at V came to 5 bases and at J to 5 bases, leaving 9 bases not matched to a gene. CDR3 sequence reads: CASSATGTSAQNIQYF. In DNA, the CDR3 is TGTGCCAGCAGCGCGACCGGGACTAGCGCTCAAAACATTCAGTACTTC.

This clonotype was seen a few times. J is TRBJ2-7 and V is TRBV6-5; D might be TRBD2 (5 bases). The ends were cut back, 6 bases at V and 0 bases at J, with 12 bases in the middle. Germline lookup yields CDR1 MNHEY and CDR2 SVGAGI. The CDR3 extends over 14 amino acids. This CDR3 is CASRPSLSSYEQYF. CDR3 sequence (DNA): TGTGCCAGCAGACCTAGCCTGAGCTCCTACGAGCAGTACTTC.

CDR3 in amino acids: CASSPGRGDWGYTF. The CDR3 DNA is TGTGCCAGCTCACCGGGTCGTGGAGACTGGGGCTACACCTTC. The genes are TRBV18 and TRBJ1-2; D not certain. The CDR3 totals 14 residues. The germline gives CDR1 KGHSH, CDR2 LQKENI. Trimming stripped 3 bases from V and 8 bases from J, with 16 bases between.

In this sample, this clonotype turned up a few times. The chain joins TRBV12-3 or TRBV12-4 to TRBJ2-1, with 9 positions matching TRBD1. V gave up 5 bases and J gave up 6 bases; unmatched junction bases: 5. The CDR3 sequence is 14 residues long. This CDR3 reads CASSMGQGPNEQFF. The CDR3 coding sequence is TGTGCCAGCAGTATGGGACAGGGTCCCAATGAGCAGTTCTTC.

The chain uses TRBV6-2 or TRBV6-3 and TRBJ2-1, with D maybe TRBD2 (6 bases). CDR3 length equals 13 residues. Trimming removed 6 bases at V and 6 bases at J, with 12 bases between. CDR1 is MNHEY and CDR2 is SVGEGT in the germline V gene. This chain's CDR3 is CASSPRDFNEQFF. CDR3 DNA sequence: TGTGCCAGCAGCCCGAGGGACTTCAATGAGCAGTTCTTC.

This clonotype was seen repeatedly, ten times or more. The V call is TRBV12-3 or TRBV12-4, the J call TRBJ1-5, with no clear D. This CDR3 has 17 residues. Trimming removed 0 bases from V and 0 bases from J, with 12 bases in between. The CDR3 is CASSLAPGPVSNQPQHF. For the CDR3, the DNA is TGTGCCAGCAGTTTAGCACCGGGCCCTGTTAGCAATCAGCCCCAGCATTTT.

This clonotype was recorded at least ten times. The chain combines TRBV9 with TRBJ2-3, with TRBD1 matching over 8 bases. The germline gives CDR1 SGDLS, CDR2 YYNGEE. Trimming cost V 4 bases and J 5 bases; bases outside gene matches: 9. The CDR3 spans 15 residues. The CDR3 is CASSLTGTGGDTQYF. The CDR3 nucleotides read TGTGCCAGCAGCCTAACCGGGACAGGCGGAGATACGCAGTATTTT.

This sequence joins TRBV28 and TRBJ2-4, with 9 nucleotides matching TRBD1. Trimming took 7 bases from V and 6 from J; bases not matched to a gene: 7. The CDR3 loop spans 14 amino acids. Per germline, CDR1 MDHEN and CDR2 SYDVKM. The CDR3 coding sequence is TGTGCCAGCAACACAGGGGGCGAGATAAACATTCAGTACTTC. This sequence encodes CASNTGGEINIQYF.

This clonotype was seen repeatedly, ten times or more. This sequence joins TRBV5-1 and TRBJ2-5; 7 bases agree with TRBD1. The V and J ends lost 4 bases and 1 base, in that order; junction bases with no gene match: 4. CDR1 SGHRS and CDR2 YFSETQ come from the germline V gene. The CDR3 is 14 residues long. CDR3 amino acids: CASSPGTAQETQYF. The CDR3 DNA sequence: TGCGCCAGCAGCCCGGGGACAGCCCAAGAGACCCAGTACTTC.

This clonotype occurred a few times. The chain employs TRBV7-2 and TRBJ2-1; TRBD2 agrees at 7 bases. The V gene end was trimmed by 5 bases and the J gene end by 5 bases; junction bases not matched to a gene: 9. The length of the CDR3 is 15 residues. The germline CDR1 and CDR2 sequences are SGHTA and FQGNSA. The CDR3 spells CASSPSGTVDNEQFF. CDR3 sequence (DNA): TGTGCCAGCAGCCCAAGCGGGACGGTAGACAATGAGCAGTTCTTC.